This passage covers 11 T cell receptor beta chains from one sample sequenced in a study of a mutant IDH1 vaccine in newly diagnosed glioma. Profiled with immunoSEQ multiplex PCR; TCRdb holds only in-frame clones, not every one. This table holds 32,000 or so clones, 87% found once. No cognate antigen is known for these TCRs. Time point: week 5, during vaccination. In the vaccine, a single dose held 300 ug of the mutant IDH1 20-mer peptide, along with topical imiquimod. The sample consisted of peripheral blood mononuclear cells (PBMCs), taken from a glioma patient whose treatment included an IDH1 peptide vaccine. The receptors were gathered from a woman aged 35 to 49 with glioma. Some clones in this sample may be carry-over from other donors' samples.

The gene calls are TRBV29-1 and TRBJ1-2; no firm D call. This CDR3 has 16 amino acids. The germline CDR1 and CDR2 sequences are SQVTM and ANQGSEA. The V gene lost 0 bases and the J gene lost 3 bases, with 17 bases spanning the gap. This CDR3 reads CSVEDFRGGRHYGYTF. The CDR3 nucleotides read TGCAGCGTTGAAGATTTTCGGGGAGGGCGGCACTATGGCTACACCTTC.

The gene calls are TRBV7-2 and TRBJ1-5; 7 nucleotides agree with TRBD1. This CDR3 contains 17 residues. V gave up 1 base and J gave up 7 bases; unmatched junction bases: 13. The germline V gene has CDR1 SGHTA and CDR2 FQGNSA. In DNA, the CDR3 is TGTGCCAGCAGCTTAGTAGAGGACAGGTGGGATCAGCAGCCCCAGCATTTT. Its translation is CASSLVEDRWDQQPQHF.

The J gene is TRBJ2-3, the V gene TRBV21-1. TRBV21-1 is a listed pseudogene. This CDR3 is built from 17 residues. The CDR3 DNA reads as TGTGCCAGCAGCAAAGCATTAAGGCAGCCTCTGACAGATACGCAGTATTTT. Amino acid sequence: CASSKALRQPLTDTQYF.

This clone is a singleton in its sample. V usage is TRBV4-1 and J usage is TRBJ2-1; D could derive from TRBD1 or TRBD2 (5 bases each). The ends were cut back, 7 bases at V and 6 bases at J, with 13 bases in the middle. Germline CDR1 and CDR2: MGHRA and YSYEKL. The CDR3 is 13 residues long. The CDR3 bases are TGCGCCAGCACCGAGAGGGGATCCAATGAGCAGTTCTTC. Translated: CASTERGSNEQFF.

V gene TRBV5-6 combines with J gene TRBJ1-6; 10 bases map to TRBD1. Germline V gene lookup returns CDR1 SGHDT and CDR2 YYEEEE. The CDR3 contains 15 residues. V dropped 4 bases and J dropped 11; count of bases not matched to a gene: 9. Written as DNA, the CDR3 is TGTGCCAGCAGCCCCGGACAGGGGGACGGAACACCCCTCCACTTT. Amino acid sequence: CASSPGQGDGTPLHF.

This sequence joins TRBV7-9 and TRBJ2-3, with no clear D. The CDR3 extends over 12 amino acids. V was cut by 6 bases and J by 2 bases, with 6 bases left in between. The germline gives CDR1 SEHNR, CDR2 FQNEAQ (reference sequence). The CDR3 loop is CASSGPTDTQYF. CDR3 in DNA: TGTGCCAGCAGTGGACCCACAGATACGCAGTATTTT.

The chain has TRBV25-1 and TRBJ2-5, with D unclear. This CDR3 spans 15 amino acids. Trimming took 1 base from V and 0 from J, leaving 9 bases between them. Germline V gives CDR1 MGHDK, CDR2 SYGVNS. In DNA form, the CDR3 reads TGTGCCAGCAGTGAATTGCGGAAAGACCAAGAGACCCAGTACTTC. Residues: CASSELRKDQETQYF.

Only a few counts were recorded for this clone. The rearrangement links TRBV5-1 to TRBJ1-2; D is uncertain. From germline, CDR1 is SGHRS and CDR2 YFSETQ. With 0 bases removed from V and 3 bases from J, the gap between germline ends came to 6 bases. The CDR3 sequence is 13 residues long. The CDR3, as DNA: TGCGCCAGCAGCTTGGCCGGGGACTATGGCTACACCTTC. It translates to CASSLAGDYGYTF.

This clone was detected a few times. V usage is TRBV28 and J usage is TRBJ2-6, with D unclear. Trimming pared 3 bases from V and 1 base from J, leaving 7 bases between. CDR3 length: 15 residues. CDR1 is MDHEN, CDR2 SYDVKM, per germline. Here the CDR3 reads CASSLRLSGANVLTF. CDR3 bases: TGTGCCAGCAGTTTGAGGCTTTCTGGGGCCAACGTCCTGACTTTC.

This rearrangement joins TRBV7-9 to TRBJ1-5, with D hard to call. CDR1 and CDR2 (germline): SEHNR, FQNEAQ (reference sequence). Trimming pared 5 bases from V and 4 bases from J, leaving 15 bases between. This CDR3 has 15 residues. Written as DNA, the CDR3 is TGTGCCAGCAGCCCCCCACCCGGGTTTAATCAGCCCCAGCATTTT. This sequence encodes CASSPPPGFNQPQHF. Supplemented by reference TRBV7-9 and TRBJ1-5, the full variable domain reads DTGVSQNPRHKITKRGQNVTFRCDPISEHNRLYWYRQTLGQGPEFLTYFQNEAQLEKSRLLSDRFSAERPKGSFSTLEIQRTEQGDSAMYLCASSPPPGFNQPQHFGDGTRLSIL.

This clone was counted between two and nine times. The CDR3 region is CASSESGGPSGNTIYF. CDR3 DNA: TGTGCCAGCAGTGAATCAGGAGGACCCTCTGGAAACACCATATATTTT. The chain combines TRBV6-1 with TRBJ1-3; D gene unclear. Looked up from germline, CDR1 is MNHNS and CDR2 is SASEGT. The germline V and J ends were trimmed by 2 bases and 0 bases, with 11 bases remaining between them. The CDR3 totals 16 residues.